The next 7 T cell receptor beta chains were all read from a single sample in a study of T-cell reconstitution after alpha-beta-depleted transplantation in children (dated by TCRdb to the mid-2010s). Taken with the paper, the label for treatment or condition translates to: allogeneic hematopoietic cell transplantation with graft depleted of TCRalphabeta T cells and CD19 B cells. Preparation of the library involved PCR. Sequencer: Illumina HiSeq 2500. Molecular barcoding was employed in the preparation of TCR libraries, with unique molecular identifiers being used to normalize TCRbeta repertoire quantification. Using fastp trimming at Q25 and MiXCR clonotype assembly, TCRdb reanalyzed the public sequencing data and kept in-frame beta chains. CDR3 protein sequences are deduplicated, and each keeps its most common genes and DNA. The sample profile shows a few hundred thousand distinct CDR3 sequences; about 9.5% of them were found once. The ten largest clones capture 7% to 9.5% of the sample.

The sample here was PBMCs, taken before TCRalphabeta/CD19-depleted stem cell transplant. The receptors come from a boy younger than two with acute myeloid leukemia, due to receive a stem cell transplant.

This clonotype was counted many times. The chain uses TRBV6-2 or TRBV6-3 and TRBJ2-7; 8 positions match TRBD1. The CDR3 covers 13 residues. Germline values: CDR1 MNHEY, CDR2 SVGEGT. The junction had 4 bases not matched to a gene; V was cut back by 6 bases and J by 3 bases. CDR3 residues: CASSRDRHYEQYF. The CDR3 DNA is TGTGCCAGCAGCCGGGACAGGCACTACGAGCAGTACTTC.

V gene TRBV4-2 combines with J gene TRBJ2-7; TRBD2 matches 7 bases. The CDR3 is 15 residues long. The trim removed 4 bases at V and 2 bases at J, leaving 8 bases unmatched. Germline V gives CDR1 LGHNA, CDR2 YNFKEQ. DNA of the CDR3: TGTGCCAGCAGCCCCGACGGGAGGTGGACCTACGAGCAGTACTTC. It is translated as CASSPDGRWTYEQYF.

The sample holds one count of this clonotype. Given a much more abundant clone one base away, this may be a read error. The J gene is TRBJ2-7, the V gene TRBV25-1, with D possibly TRBD2 on 5 matching bases. Trimming stripped 4 bases from V and 3 bases from J, with 10 bases between. Germline CDR1 MGHDK, CDR2 SYGVNS. The CDR3 spans 13 residues. CDR3 DNA: TGTGCCAGCAGTGCGCGGGCGATCTACGAGCAGTACTTC. This translates into CASSARAIYEQYF.

This clonotype was observed at least ten times. The chain couples TRBV4-3 to TRBJ2-2; D may correspond to TRBD1 or TRBD2 (5 bases each). The CDR3 spans 15 residues. The germline gives CDR1 LGHNA, CDR2 YSLEER. The germline V and J ends were trimmed by 0 bases and 6 bases, with 11 bases remaining between them. CDR3 residues: CASSQEARGPGELFF. The CDR3 region has the DNA TGCGCCAGCAGCCAAGAAGCGAGGGGACCCGGGGAGCTGTTTTTT.

This chain joins TRBV5-6 and TRBJ1-3; 7 nucleotides agree with TRBD1. This CDR3 is 16 amino acids long. CDR1 SGHDT and CDR2 YYEEEE come from the germline V gene. The junction had 7 bases not matched to a gene; V was cut back by 3 bases and J by 1 base. In nucleotides, the CDR3 is TGTGCCAGCAGCTGCCCGGGACAGAGTTCTGGAAACACCATATATTTT. Its protein product is CASSCPGQSSGNTIYF.

This clonotype was detected many times. The chain is built from TRBV7-3 and TRBJ1-4, with D hard to call. V was trimmed by 2 bases and J by 0 bases, leaving 10 bases between them. Germline CDR1 reads SGHTA; CDR2 reads FQGTGA. The CDR3 sequence is 16 residues long. Here the CDR3 DNA reads TGTGCCAGCAGCTTACCAGGTGTTGCAACTAATGAAAAACTGTTTTTT. It codes for CASSLPGVATNEKLFF.

There are many counts of this clonotype. This chain uses TRBV28 with TRBJ2-1, with D hard to call. The CDR3 is 15 residues long. Germline V gene lookup returns CDR1 MDHEN and CDR2 SYDVKM. V was trimmed by 6 bases and J by 9 bases, leaving 21 bases between them. The CDR3 nucleotides are TGTGCCAGCAGCTCCTCGCCGGGCCCCGTAGGTGAGCAGTTCTTC. This gives the protein CASSSSPGPVGEQFF. Full variable domain (remainder filled in from reference TRBV28 and TRBJ2-1): DVKVTQSSRYLVKRTGEKVFLECVQDMDHENMFWYRQDPGLGLRLIYFSYDVKMKEKGDIPEGYSVSREKKERFSLILESASTNQTSMYLCASSSSPGPVGEQFFGPGTRLTVL.